This TCR beta chain stems from a study of shared clonotypes between healthy human individuals. General study points: Among non-shared clonotypes, generation probabilities were lower than among those shared by all four donors.

Libraries were prepared by immunoSEQ multiplex PCR; TCRdb keeps only in-frame clonotypes and omits some of them. The sample has approximately 1,000,000 clones, about four fifths seen once. The CDR3 extends over 12 amino acids. From germline, CDR1 is SGHAT and CDR2 FQNNGV. The germline V and J ends were trimmed by 3 bases and 2 bases, with 5 bases remaining between them. In regard to this clone: Its specificity is not known. The sample contains more than one DNA sequence encoding this CDR3.

The J gene is TRBJ2-7, the V gene TRBV11-2, with unresolved D. Sequenced sample: memory CD4+ T cells from PBMCs. Indicated subset: CD45RA-negative fraction. The clonotype comes from a man between 18 and 29 years old in good health. Some clones in this sample may be carry-over from other donors' samples. Written as DNA, the CDR3 is TGTGCCAGCAGCTTGGTCACCTACGAGCAGTACTTC. As protein: CASSLVTYEQYF.